These 11 T cell receptor beta chains share one sample of origin, sequenced in a study of blood T cell repertoires in COVID-19. Generated by immunoSEQ multiplex PCR, the TCRdb table keeps only in-frame clones and is missing some. The repertoire holds more than 200,000 clones, with roughly 85% as singletons. Source material: peripheral blood. These receptors were collected from a woman aged 70-85 years with active or convalescent COVID-19.

The chain combines TRBV15 with TRBJ1-2; 7 bases agree with TRBD1. Germline CDR1 LNHNV, CDR2 YYDKDF (reference sequence). The trim removed 5 bases at V and 2 bases at J, leaving 11 bases unmatched. The CDR3 runs to 16 residues. The CDR3 nucleotides are TGTGCCACCAGCCATTATCTCACAGGGGCAAACTATGGCTACACCTTC. It is translated as CATSHYLTGANYGYTF.

V gene TRBV27 combines with J gene TRBJ1-6; TRBD1 agrees at 9 bases. The ends lost 6 bases at V and 9 bases at J; junction bases unmatched: 6. CDR3 length: 14 amino acids. The germline V gene has CDR1 MNHEY and CDR2 SMNVEV (reference sequence). This CDR3 is CASRPGTGTSPLHF. The CDR3 coding sequence is TGTGCCAGCAGGCCCGGGACAGGGACTTCACCCCTCCACTTT.

The chain employs TRBV5-1 and TRBJ1-1; no definite D call. The CDR3 sequence is 15 residues long. V lost 2 bases to trimming and J lost 1 base, with 12 bases between them. The V gene's germline CDR1 is SGHRS and CDR2 YFSETQ. The CDR3 sequence is CASSFISTRNTEAFF. CDR3 in DNA: TGCGCCAGCAGCTTTATCTCGACACGGAACACTGAAGCTTTCTTT.

The chain has TRBV6-1 and TRBJ2-7, with unresolved D. The CDR3 has 13 amino acids. Germline V gene lookup returns CDR1 MNHNS and CDR2 SASEGT. Trimming took off 3 bases at V and 0 bases at J, with 6 bases between the two ends. The CDR3 region is CASSENYSYEQYF. The CDR3 DNA follows: TGTGCCAGCAGTGAGAACTACTCCTACGAGCAGTACTTC.

V gene TRBV3-1 (or the pseudogene TRBV3-2) combines with J gene TRBJ2-1, with D possibly being TRBD2 (6 bases). This CDR3 spans 15 amino acids. Trimming removed 3 bases at V and 4 bases at J, with 13 bases between. In germline, CDR1 is LGHDT, CDR2 YNNKEL (reference sequence). CDR3 sequence reads: CASSHTYREYNEQFF. The CDR3, as DNA: TGTGCCAGCAGCCACACCTATCGGGAGTACAATGAGCAGTTCTTC.

This chain's CDR3 is CASSYLGQGTEAFF. The CDR3 DNA follows: TGTGCCAGCAGCTACCTAGGACAGGGCACTGAAGCTTTCTTT. This rearrangement joins TRBV7-3 to TRBJ1-1, with TRBD1 matching over 8 bases. The CDR3 covers 14 residues. From germline, CDR1 is SGHTA and CDR2 FQGTGA. J lost 4 bases, V lost 4 bases, and 5 bases had no gene match. The entire variable domain, with the rest obtained from reference TRBV7-3 and TRBJ1-1, is as follows: GAGVSQTPSNKVTEKGKYVELRCDPISGHTALYWYRQSLGQGPEFLIYFQGTGAADDSGLPNDRFFAVRPEGSVSTLKIQRTERGDSAVYLCASSYLGQGTEAFFGQGTRLTVV.

This clone is a singleton in its sample. The V and J genes are TRBV7-9 and TRBJ2-1, with TRBD1 matching over 10 bases. Unmatched junction bases numbered 7, after V lost 7 bases and J lost 7 bases. Germline CDR1 reads SEHNR; CDR2 reads FQNEAQ (reference sequence). CDR3 length: 14 residues. Here the CDR3 reads CASNSGQGLNEQFF. The DNA of the CDR3 is TGTGCCAGCAACTCGGGACAGGGGTTAAATGAGCAGTTCTTC.

The chain joins TRBV5-4 to TRBJ1-3; 7 bases line up with TRBD1. Germline V gene lookup returns CDR1 SGHNT and CDR2 YYREEE (reference sequence). V shed 4 bases, J shed 0 bases, and the junction held 13 bases outside the gene matches. The CDR3 totals 18 residues. Written as DNA, the CDR3 is TGTGCCAGCAGCCCGAAGAGACAGGGCGATTCCTCTGGAAACACCATATATTTT. Its protein is CASSPKRQGDSSGNTIYF.

The chain employs TRBV7-9 and TRBJ1-4; possible D gene TRBD1, 5 bases. CDR1 and CDR2 from the germline V gene are SEHNR and FQNEAQ (reference sequence). The CDR3 runs to 16 residues. Trimming pared 5 bases from V and 0 bases from J, leaving 13 bases between. The CDR3 DNA reads as TGTGCCAGCAGCGACGGGGGAGGCGCAACTAATGAAAAACTGTTTTTT. Translated: CASSDGGGATNEKLFF.

J is TRBJ2-5 and V is TRBV21-1; the D call in the table, TRBD2, was not verified against the DNA. TRBV21-1 is a pseudogene. The CDR3 runs to 16 residues. CDR3 loop: CASSKGLVGGRETQYF. CDR3 coding DNA: TGTGCCAGCAGCAAAGGGTTGGTCGGGGGTCGAGAGACCCAGTACTTC.

The rearrangement uses TRBV3-1 (or the pseudogene TRBV3-2) and TRBJ1-1, with D perhaps matching TRBD1 (6 bases). The CDR3 loop spans 13 amino acids. V dropped 4 bases and J dropped 3 bases, with 9 bases sitting between them. From germline, CDR1 is LGHDT and CDR2 YNNKEL (reference sequence). As DNA, the CDR3 is TGTGCCAGCAGCCCGTACAGGGACACTGAAGCTTTCTTT. It specifies CASSPYRDTEAFF.